This T cell receptor (beta chain) was documented in a study of T-cell memory formation after mild COVID-19 (dated by TCRdb to the early 2020s). Broadly, across the study: TCR sequence clusters from the two donors were found to be largely donor specific. Longitudinal TCRalpha and TCRbeta repertoire sequencing tracked T-cell clones expanding and contracting after mild COVID-19 in two donors. The cohort comprised two young, previously healthy adult volunteers, one female and one male.

What the research found in general, with its limitations: From day 15 to 85, contracting clones showed balanced CD4/CD8 phenotypes, whereas a second wave of clones that expanded from day 15 to 37 leaned towards CD4+. The study covered only two mild cases, and larger cohorts including severe cases with pre-infection samples were considered necessary. Contracting CD4+ clones were located mainly in the CM and EM memory subsets, whereas CD8+ clones were found to be enriched in EMRA. Some responding clones were detected in pre-infection memory, suggesting pre-existing cross-reactive memory T cells joined the SARS-CoV-2 response. SARS-CoV-2 specificity of the second-wave clones peaking on day 37 was not confirmed.

Sequencing used an Illumina NovaSeq 6000. cDNA libraries for TCRalpha and TCRbeta were prepared by 5'RACE using constant-segment primers, with sample barcodes and unique molecular identifiers added. Trizol reagent was used to extract RNA from every sample. Libraries were amplified in two PCR steps, with a second sample barcode and Illumina TruSeq adapters added in the second step. The libraries were sequenced on an Illumina NovaSeq using 2 x 150 bp paired-end reads. For the original study's pipeline: With migec v1.2.7, reads were demultiplexed and then collapsed into UMI-guided consensus sequences. Using mixcr v2.1.11, the UMI consensuses were aligned to TRA and TRB V and J templates and assembled into clonotypes. Clonotypes were classified as expanded or contracted when called significant by both edgeR and NoisET, with noise models trained on biological replicates. For edgeR calls, the cutoffs were a false discovery rate-adjusted p below 0.01 and a log2 fold-change threshold of 1. As an exploratory analysis of dynamics, max-normalized trajectories of the 1000 most abundant clonotypes were examined by PCA with hierarchical clustering. The CD4 or CD8 phenotype of responding clones was assigned using the separately sequenced CD4+ and CD8+ repertoires. TCRdb handled the public reads itself, with Q25 trimming in fastp and clone calling in MiXCR, and kept productive beta chains. Each CDR3 protein appears once, grouped with its most common genes and DNA. TCRdb, not the original authors, processed these V and J calls. A total of around 320,000 distinct CDR3 sequences appear in this sample, around 15% of them only once. The ten largest clones capture roughly 21% of the sample.

Ficoll-Paque density gradient centrifugation was the method used to isolate PBMCs. The CDR3, cysteine through phenylalanine, is 13 amino acids long. The CDR3 DNA has 39 bases and is translated from base 1. The CDR1 and CDR2 encoded by the germline V gene (reference sequence) are SEHNR and FQNEAQ. Trimming takes 8 bases from V and 3 bases from J, and the germline ends sit 14 bases apart. The table lists this clonotype with a few counts. The target of this receptor is not known. Base-call qualities are not available, and no considerably larger clone is one nucleotide away. The sample was PBMCs or a T cell subset sorted from them (not recorded which). The chain employs TRBV7-9 and TRBJ2-7; the D gene cannot be resolved reliably. This clonotype was sampled from a man aged 18 to 29 who had mild COVID-19 (a few samples of this study predate the infection). The sample titles of this study are shuffled in the database, so cell type and time point are left out; the donor was told from shared clones. Here the CDR3 is given as CASGSSVFYEQYF. Here is the DNA: TGTGCCAGCGGTTCCTCTGTGTTCTACGAGCAGTACTTC.